This T cell receptor beta chain came from a study of long-term antiretroviral therapy in people with HIV. Study conclusions and caveats: The study collected no data on ART adherence, viral resistance or therapy changes. Clonotypes expanded prior to ART showed repertoire dominance at all sampled time points. Blood specimens, gathered between the mid-2000s and the late 2010s, were possibly obtained under older ART regimens.

As concerns this clone: Its antigen remains unidentified.

Trimming left V 0 bases short and J 1 base short, with 7 bases between. Germline loops: CDR1 SGHRS, CDR2 YFSETQ. CDR3 length: 15 residues. Investigators performed immunoSEQ version v3.0 at survey level. TCRdb keeps only in-frame clones here, not all; method: immunoSEQ multiplex PCR. The sample holds tens of thousands of clones, roughly 80% seen once. The receptor's source is a man between 18 and 29 years old with HIV. The sample in question was unsorted PBMCs, obtained 1.5 years after starting antiretroviral therapy. The chain links TRBV5-1 to TRBJ2-2; no definite D call. The CDR3 bases are TGCGCCAGCAGCTTGGTATCTGGGAACACCGGGGAGCTGTTTTTT. Protein product: CASSLVSGNTGELFF.